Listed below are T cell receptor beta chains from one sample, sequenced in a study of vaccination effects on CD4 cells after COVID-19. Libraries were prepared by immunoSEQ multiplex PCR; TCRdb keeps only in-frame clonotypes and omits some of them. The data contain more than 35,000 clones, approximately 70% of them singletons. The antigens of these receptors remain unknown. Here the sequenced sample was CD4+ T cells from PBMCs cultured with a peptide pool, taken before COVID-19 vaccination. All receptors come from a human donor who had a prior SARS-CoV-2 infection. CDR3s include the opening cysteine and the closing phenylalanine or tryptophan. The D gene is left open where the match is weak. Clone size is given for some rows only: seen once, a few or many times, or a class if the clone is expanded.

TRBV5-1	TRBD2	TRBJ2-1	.	CASSLGSLAGGLGEQFF	TGCGCCAGCAGCTTGGGCTCGCTAGCGGGGGGGTTGGGTGAGCAGTTCTTC
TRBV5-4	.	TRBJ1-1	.	CASSRRRDNTEAFF	TGTGCCAGCAGCCGGCGGAGGGACAACACTGAAGCTTTCTTT
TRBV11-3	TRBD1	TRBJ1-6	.	CASSRDRNSPLHF	TGTGCCAGCAGCCGGGACAGAAATTCACCCCTCCACTTT
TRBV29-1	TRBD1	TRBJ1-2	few	CSAGQNYGYTF	TGCAGCGCGGGACAGAACTATGGCTACACCTTC
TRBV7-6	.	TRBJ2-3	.	CASSLVGLLVSDTQYF	TGTGCCAGCAGCTTAGTTGGCCTGCTGGTCTCAGATACGCAGTATTTT
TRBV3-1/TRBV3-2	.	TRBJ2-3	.	CASSLRGGTDTQYF	TGTGCCAGCAGCCTCCGTGGTGGCACAGATACGCAGTATTTT
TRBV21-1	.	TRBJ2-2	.	CATPLKETNTGELFF	TGTGCCACCCCACTAAAAGAGACGAACACCGGGGAGCTGTTTTTT
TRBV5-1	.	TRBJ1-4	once	CASSLGGSGLNEKLFF	TGCGCCAGCAGCTTGGGAGGGAGCGGGCTTAATGAAAAACTGTTTTTT
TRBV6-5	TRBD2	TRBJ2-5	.	CASRLAGGWETQYF	TGTGCCAGCAGGCTAGCGGGGGGGTGGGAGACCCAGTACTTC
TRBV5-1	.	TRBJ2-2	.	CASSLEASLAGELFF	TGCGCCAGCAGCTTGGAGGCTAGCCTTGCCGGGGAGCTGTTTTTT
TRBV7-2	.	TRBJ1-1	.	CASSYGGAGTEAFF	TGTGCCAGCAGCTACGGGGGGGCAGGCACTGAAGCTTTCTTT
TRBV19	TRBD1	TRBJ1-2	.	CASSRFGTGVNYGYTF	TGTGCCAGTAGTAGATTCGGGACAGGAGTTAACTATGGCTACACCTTC
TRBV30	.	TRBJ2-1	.	CAWSLGYNEQFF	TGTGCCTGGAGTTTGGGCTACAATGAGCAGTTCTTC
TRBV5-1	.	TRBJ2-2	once	CASSLVGRRTNTGELFF	TGCGCCAGCAGCTTGGTGGGGCGGCGAACGAACACCGGGGAGCTGTTTTTT
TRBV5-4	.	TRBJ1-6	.	CASSLGGMGQSPLHF	TGTGCCAGCAGCTTAGGTGGGATGGGGCAATCACCCCTCCACTTT
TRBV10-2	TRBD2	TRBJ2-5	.	CASRMGLAAQETQYF	TGCGCCAGCAGGATGGGACTAGCGGCACAAGAGACCCAGTACTTC
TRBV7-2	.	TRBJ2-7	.	CASSVSSYEQYF	TGTGCCAGCAGCGTTAGCTCCTACGAGCAGTACTTC
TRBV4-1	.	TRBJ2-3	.	CASSQNPNPDTQYF	TGCGCCAGCAGTCAAAACCCGAATCCAGATACGCAGTATTTT
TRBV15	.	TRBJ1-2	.	CATSRGVGGPTNYGYTF	TGTGCCACCAGCAGAGGGGTCGGGGGACCCACTAACTATGGCTACACCTTC
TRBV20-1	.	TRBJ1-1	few	CSAGGYTEAFF	TGCAGTGCTGGGGGGTACACTGAAGCTTTCTTT
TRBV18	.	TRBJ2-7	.	CASSRAGTLYEQYF	TGTGCCAGCTCACGGGCAGGGACCCTCTACGAGCAGTACTTC
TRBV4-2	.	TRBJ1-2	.	CASSQTLDGYGYTF	TGTGCCAGCAGCCAAACTCTAGACGGATATGGCTACACCTTC
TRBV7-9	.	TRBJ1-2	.	CASSPDNYGYTF	TGTGCCAGCAGCCCCGACAACTATGGCTACACCTTC
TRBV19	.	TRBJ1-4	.	CASSLGGSDEKLFF	TGTGCCAGTAGTCTAGGGGGGTCGGACGAAAAACTGTTTTTT